This T cell receptor beta chain was documented in a study of blood T cells in healthy people across ages. Study-wide points: Long-lived donors had more naive CD4+ cells and higher diversity than aged donors.

Germline V gene lookup returns CDR1 MNHEY and CDR2 SMNVEV (reference sequence). CDR3 length: 14 amino acids. In regard to this clonotype: Its matching antigen is unknown.

With a J-beta primer mix and a sample-barcoded 5' primer, a second PCR ran about 7 to 12 cycles. TCRdb used MiXCR to reprocess the 5' RACE reads, holding one entry per CDR3 protein. The sample lists around 1,500,000 distinct CDR3 sequences, roughly 40% seen once, with approximately 7.9% in the top ten. Specimen: blood. The clonotype originates from a woman aged 18-29 years in good health. The genes are TRBV27 and TRBJ2-5, with 9 nucleotides matching TRBD2. The DNA end is a closer match to TRBJ2-7, so the J assignment may be wrong. This CDR3 is CATKKLAGSYEQYF. The CDR3 bases are TGTGCCACAAAAAAGCTAGCGGGATCCTACGAGCAGTACTTC.